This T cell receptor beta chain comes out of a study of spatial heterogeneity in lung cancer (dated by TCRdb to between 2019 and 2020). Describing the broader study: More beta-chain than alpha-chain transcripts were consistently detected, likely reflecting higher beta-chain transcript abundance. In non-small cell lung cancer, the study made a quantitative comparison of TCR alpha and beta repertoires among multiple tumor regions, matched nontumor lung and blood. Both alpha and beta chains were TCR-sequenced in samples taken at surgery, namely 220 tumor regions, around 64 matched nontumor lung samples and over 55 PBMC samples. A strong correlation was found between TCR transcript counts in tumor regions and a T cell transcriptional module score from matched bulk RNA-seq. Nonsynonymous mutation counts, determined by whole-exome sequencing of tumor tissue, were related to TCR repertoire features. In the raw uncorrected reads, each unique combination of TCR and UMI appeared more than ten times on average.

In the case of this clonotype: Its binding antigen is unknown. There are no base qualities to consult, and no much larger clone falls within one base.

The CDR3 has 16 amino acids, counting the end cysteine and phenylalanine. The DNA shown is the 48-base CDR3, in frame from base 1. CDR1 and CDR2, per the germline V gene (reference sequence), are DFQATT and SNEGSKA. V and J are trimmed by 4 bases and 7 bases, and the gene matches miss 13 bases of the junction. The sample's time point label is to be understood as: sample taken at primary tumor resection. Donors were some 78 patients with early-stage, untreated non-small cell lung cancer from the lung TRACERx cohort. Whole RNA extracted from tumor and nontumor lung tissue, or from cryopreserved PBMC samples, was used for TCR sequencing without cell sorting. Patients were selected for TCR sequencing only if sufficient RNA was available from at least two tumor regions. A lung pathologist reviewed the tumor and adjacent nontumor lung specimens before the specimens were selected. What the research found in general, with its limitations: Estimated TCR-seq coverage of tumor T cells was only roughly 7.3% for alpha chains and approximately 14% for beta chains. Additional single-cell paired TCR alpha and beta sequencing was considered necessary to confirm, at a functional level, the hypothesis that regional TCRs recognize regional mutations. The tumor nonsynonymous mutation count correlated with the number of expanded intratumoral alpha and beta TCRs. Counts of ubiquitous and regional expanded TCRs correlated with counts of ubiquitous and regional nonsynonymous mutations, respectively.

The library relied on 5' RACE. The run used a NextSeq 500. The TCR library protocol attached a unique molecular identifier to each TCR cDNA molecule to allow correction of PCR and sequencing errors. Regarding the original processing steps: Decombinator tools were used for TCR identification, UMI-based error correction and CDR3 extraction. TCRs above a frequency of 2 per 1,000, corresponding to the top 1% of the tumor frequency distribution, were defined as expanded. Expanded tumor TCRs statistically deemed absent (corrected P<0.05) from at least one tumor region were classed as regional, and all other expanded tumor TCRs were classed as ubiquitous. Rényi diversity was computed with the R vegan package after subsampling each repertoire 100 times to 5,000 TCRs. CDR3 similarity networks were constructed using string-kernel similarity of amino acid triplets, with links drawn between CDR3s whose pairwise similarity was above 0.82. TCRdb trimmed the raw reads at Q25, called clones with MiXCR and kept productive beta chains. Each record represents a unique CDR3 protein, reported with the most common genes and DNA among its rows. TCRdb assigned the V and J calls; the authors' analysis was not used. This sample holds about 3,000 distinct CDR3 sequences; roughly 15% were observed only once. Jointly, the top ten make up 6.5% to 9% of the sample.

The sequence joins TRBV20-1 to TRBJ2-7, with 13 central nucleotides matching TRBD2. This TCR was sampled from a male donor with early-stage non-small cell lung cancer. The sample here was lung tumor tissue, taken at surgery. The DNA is TGCAGTGCTACGGAGCCGGGACTAGCGGGGCCGGGTGAGCAGTACTTC. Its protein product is CSATEPGLAGPGEQYF.